This TCR beta chain stems from a study of cytomegalovirus exposure and HLA in healthy donors. Study observations and caveats: Some segments of the V type, notably TRBV6-2 and TRBV6-3, were excluded as indistinguishable.

V lost 5 bases and J lost 8, with 15 bases in between. The CDR3 is made up of 13 amino acids. CDR1 and CDR2 from the germline V gene are MDHEN and SYDVKM. Regarding this clone: Its target is unknown.

The PCR had 60 Vbeta and 13 Jbeta primers. Repertoires were generated with immunoSEQ multiplex PCR, while TCRdb's copy carries only in-frame clones and drops some. The sample includes under 130,000 clones, approximately 83% of them seen just once. Source material: PBMCs. The rearrangement uses TRBV28 and TRBJ1-1; D might be TRBD1 (6 bases). The sequence was collected from a man younger than 35 in good health and CMV-seronegative. This CDR3 is CASSPRGTGEAFF. In DNA form, the CDR3 reads TGTGCCAGCAGTCCGAGAGGAACAGGGGAAGCTTTCTTT.